The rows below give T cell receptor beta chains drawn from one sample of a study of cytomegalovirus exposure and HLA in healthy donors. Produced via immunoSEQ multiplex PCR; TCRdb's table is partial and in-frame only. The table lists over 100,000 clones, approximately 87% of them singletons. Sequenced input: PBMCs. These receptor sequences come from a man in his forties in good health and CMV-seronegative. Each CDR3 is given without its conserved first and last residue. The order of the fields is V gene, J gene, CDR3 protein.

V: TRBV19; J: TRBJ1-1; CDR3: ASSDGGSAEAF
V: TRBV7-8; J: TRBJ2-5; CDR3: ASSPLGGSGEETQY
V: TRBV7-3; J: TRBJ2-7; CDR3: ASSLTSDRGHEQY
V: TRBV15; J: NA; CDR3: ATSRDVAEQY
V: TRBV28; J: TRBJ1-5; CDR3: ASSQGGVQPQH
V: TRBV27; J: TRBJ2-1; CDR3: ASSARGSQGVVYNEQF
V: TRBV4-2; J: TRBJ2-1; CDR3: ASSQDALLGLADNEQF
V: TRBV7-9; J: TRBJ1-1; CDR3: SSSGRTEAF
V: TRBV19; J: TRBJ2-2; CDR3: ASSGLRTGELF
V: TRBV18; J: TRBJ2-1; CDR3: ASSPWRSENEQF
V: TRBV5-6; J: TRBJ2-2; CDR3: ASSLRLAGYGELF
V: TRBV5-6; J: TRBJ1-1; CDR3: ASNLNNDRDEAF
V: TRBV19; J: TRBJ2-7; CDR3: ASSRTSGSYEQY
V: TRBV7-9; J: TRBJ2-3; CDR3: ASSPGTGGLDTQY
V: TRBV15; J: TRBJ1-2; CDR3: ATSSGQLANYGYT
V: TRBV4-3; J: TRBJ2-6; CDR3: ASSQDMGPGANVLT
V: TRBV11-2; J: TRBJ1-3; CDR3: ASSLGGALSGNTIY
V: TRBV18; J: TRBJ1-1; CDR3: ASSPQEASNTEAF
V: TRBV6-1; J: TRBJ2-1; CDR3: ASRAQGATYNEQF
V: TRBV2; J: TRBJ2-5; CDR3: ASRTSGGRYQETQY
V: TRBV4-3; J: TRBJ1-4; CDR3: ASSQDPQATNEKLF
V: TRBV5-6; J: TRBJ2-7; CDR3: ASSLAGSVAYEQY
V: TRBV6-1; J: TRBJ1-5; CDR3: ASRRGTAGPQH
V: TRBV2; J: TRBJ2-7; CDR3: ASSEYYEQY
V: TRBV5-6; J: TRBJ2-3; CDR3: ASSLDAGGEYTQY
V: TRBV5-1; J: TRBJ2-1; CDR3: ASSFAGTGDYNEQF
V: TRBV5-1; J: TRBJ2-5; CDR3: ASKANRPQETQY
V: TRBV7-9; J: TRBJ2-5; CDR3: ASSSAREAGGGETQY
V: TRBV12-5; J: TRBJ1-2; CDR3: ASGLGIRGGYT
V: TRBV7-2; J: TRBJ2-5; CDR3: ASSPGLAGALPGETQY
V: TRBV9; J: TRBJ2-5; CDR3: ASNLGTSQETQY
V: TRBV4-3; J: TRBJ1-6; CDR3: ASSQEQAVNSPLH
V: TRBV25-1; J: TRBJ2-2; CDR3: ASSEFGDIGELF
V: TRBV7-9; J: TRBJ2-1; CDR3: ASKQTAGGSTYNEQF
V: TRBV30; J: TRBJ1-4; CDR3: AWSGRRQGYEKLF
V: TRBV2; J: TRBJ1-4; CDR3: ASSEARTGGWDEKLF
V: TRBV6-4; J: TRBJ2-1; CDR3: ASSDSGGRYNEQF
V: TRBV9; J: TRBJ2-1; CDR3: ASSVVGASGDYNEQF
V: TRBV5-1; J: TRBJ2-3; CDR3: ASSRGRGGSTDTQY
V: TRBV4-3; J: TRBJ1-2; CDR3: ASSPQTATVTYGYT
V: TRBV7-9; J: TRBJ1-4; CDR3: ASSQALNEKLF
V: TRBV5-1; J: TRBJ2-7; CDR3: ASSIRLAGALDEQY
V: TRBV2; J: TRBJ2-7; CDR3: ASSAEFDRFYEQY
V: TRBV29-1; J: TRBJ1-2; CDR3: SVEEGAGT
V: TRBV6-5; J: TRBJ2-5; CDR3: ASASGLPGETQY
V: TRBV9; J: TRBJ2-1; CDR3: ASSVAEGTYNEQF
V: TRBV7-2; J: TRBJ1-2; CDR3: ASSPGTGAGYT
V: TRBV6-6; J: TRBJ2-7; CDR3: ASSLRDSPYEQY
V: TRBV7-3; J: TRBJ2-1; CDR3: ASSLGTSGSIPKQF
V: TRBV7-2; J: TRBJ2-1; CDR3: ASAKGLAGFNEQF
V: TRBV5-8; J: TRBJ2-1; CDR3: ASSFLLDTILSYNEQF
V: TRBV11-3; J: TRBJ2-1; CDR3: ASSFRGGTYNEQF